The present entry profiles one TCR beta chain with its context. Recovered participants had two consecutive negative NP/OP PCR tests, healthcare professional clearance, or symptom resolution. CDR3 length: 14 residues. Germline CDR1 is SGHNT and CDR2 is YYREEE (reference sequence). Trimming pared 4 bases from V and 3 bases from J, leaving 10 bases between. Assay: immunoSEQ multiplex PCR; the TCRdb copy retains only in-frame clones and omits some. The sample includes some 300,000 clones, around nine tenths of them seen just once. The data were taken from a study of blood T cell repertoires in COVID-19. Study as a whole: Nucleic acid was either cDNA or gDNA, and it came from T cells, B-cell-depleted T cells, or PBMCs.

The chain is built from TRBV5-4 and TRBJ1-4; weak D call: TRBD1 (6 bases). The sample taken for sequencing was PBMCs or T cells enriched from blood (not recorded which). The receptor was derived from a woman aged 40-49 years who had recovered from COVID-19. CDR3 sequence reads: CASSKQGSNEKLFF. In nucleotides, the CDR3 is TGTGCCAGCAGCAAACAGGGCTCTAATGAAAAACTGTTTTTT.